Sequencing of this TCR beta chain was carried out in a study of blood T cell repertoires in COVID-19. About the study: Whether acute or convalescent, the COVID-19 samples came from the United States, Italy and Spain. T cells, B-cell-depleted T cells, or PBMCs supplied cDNA or gDNA.

Methods used by the authors: Amplification from reference gene primers served as the basis for estimated nucleated cell counts. The method was immunoSEQ multiplex PCR; TCRdb's version includes in-frame clones alone and lacks a portion of them. D and trimming come from the DNA, and the V and J calls and clone size come from that table. This sample has about 82,000 clones, with about 73% found just once. Per germline, CDR1 SNHLY and CDR2 FYNNEI. With V trimmed by 4 bases and J by 6 bases, 8 bases remained unmatched. The CDR3 length is 15 residues. Enrolment of Seattle patients took place during active infection, and they were followed longitudinally.

This sequence was found in a man between 60 and 70 years old with COVID-19, enrolled during active disease. The specimen sequenced was peripheral blood. V usage is TRBV2 and J usage is TRBJ2-2, with 7 bases aligning to TRBD1. The CDR3 is CASSGAGTDPGELFF. The DNA for the CDR3 is TGTGCCAGCAGTGGGGCCGGGACAGACCCCGGGGAGCTGTTTTTT. Full variable domain (missing parts from reference TRBV2 and TRBJ2-2): EPEVTQTPSHQVTQMGQEVILRCVPISNHLYFYWYRQILGQKVEFLVSFYNNEISEKSEIFDDQFSVERPDGSNFTLKIRSTKLEDSAMYFCASSGAGTDPGELFFGEGSRLTVL.